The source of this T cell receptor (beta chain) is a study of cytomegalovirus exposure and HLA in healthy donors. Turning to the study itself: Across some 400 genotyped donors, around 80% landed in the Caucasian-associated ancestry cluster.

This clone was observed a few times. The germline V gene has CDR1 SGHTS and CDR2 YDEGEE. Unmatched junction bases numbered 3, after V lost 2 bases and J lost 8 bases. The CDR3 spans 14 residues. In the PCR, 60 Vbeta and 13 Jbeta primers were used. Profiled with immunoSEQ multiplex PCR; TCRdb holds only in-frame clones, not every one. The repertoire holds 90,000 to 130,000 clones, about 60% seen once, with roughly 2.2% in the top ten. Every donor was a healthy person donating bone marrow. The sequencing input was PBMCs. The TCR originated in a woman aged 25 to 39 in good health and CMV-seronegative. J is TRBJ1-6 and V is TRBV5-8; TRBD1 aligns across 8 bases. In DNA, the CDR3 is TGTGCCAGCAGCTTCAGGGGGCGCGATTCACCCCTCCACTTT. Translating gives CASSFRGRDSPLHF.